Presented here are 29 T cell receptor beta chains from one specimen sequenced in a study of blood T cell repertoires in COVID-19. Here immunoSEQ multiplex PCR was the method, and the copy in TCRdb shows in-frame clones only, minus some. This sample has 16,000 or so clones, with approximately 86% found just once. Sequenced sample: peripheral blood. The receptors shown here come from a human donor in a cohort sampled during active COVID-19.

J is TRBJ2-1 and V is TRBV9, with 7 positions matching TRBD2. This CDR3 is built from 15 residues. Germline CDR1 SGDLS, CDR2 YYNGEE. With 0 bases clipped from V and 9 bases from J, the junction kept 9 bases outside the gene matches. CDR3 coding DNA: TGTGCCAGCAGCGTAGGGGGACTAAACCAACCTGAGCAGTTCTTC. Translating gives CASSVGGLNQPEQFF. Looking up the rest from reference TRBV9 and TRBJ2-1 gives the full variable domain: DSGVTQTPKHLITATGQRVTLRCSPRSGDLSVYWYQQSLDQGLQFLIQYYNGEERAKGNILERFSAQQFPDLHSELNLSSLELGDSALYFCASSVGGLNQPEQFFGPGTRLTVL.

J is TRBJ1-2 and V is TRBV6-6; TRBD1 might be the D (5 bases). The CDR3 length is 10 residues. Germline V gene data show CDR1 as MNHNY and CDR2 as SVGAGI (reference sequence). V was cut by 2 bases and J by 14 bases, with 9 bases left in between. CDR3 loop: CASSYNGGTF. The CDR3 DNA reads as TGTGCCAGCAGTTACAATGGGGGGACCTTC.

The CDR3 loop reads CASSLDGGAGAYEQYF. CDR3 DNA: TGTGCCAGCAGCTTAGACGGGGGGGCAGGGGCCTACGAGCAGTACTTC. The chain recombines TRBV11-2 with TRBJ2-7; TRBD2 matches 8 bases. Germline CDR1 and CDR2: SGHAT and FQNNGV. The CDR3 has 16 amino acids. Trimming took 0 bases from V and 2 from J; bases not matched to a gene: 6.

The gene calls are TRBV7-2 and TRBJ1-1; 7 bases align to TRBD1. Germline values: CDR1 SGHTA, CDR2 FQGNSA. V shed 5 bases and J 5 bases; nucleotides not matched to a gene: 8. The CDR3 is 14 residues long. CDR3 nucleotide sequence: TGTGCCAGCAGCAGACAGGGAATGGGGACTGAAGCTTTCTTT. Translating gives CASSRQGMGTEAFF.

This clone was seen once. The rearrangement uses TRBV4-2 and TRBJ1-1; a possible D gene is TRBD1 (6 bases). The V gene's germline CDR1 is LGHNA and CDR2 YNFKEQ. CDR3 length: 14 amino acids. Trimming cost V 1 base and J 8 bases, with 14 bases left between them. Here the CDR3 reads CASSQGPAGTEAFF. The CDR3 DNA reads TGTGCCAGCAGCCAAGGGCCAGCCGGGACAGAAGCTTTCTTT.

The chain carries TRBV27 and TRBJ1-2, with 7 bases fitting TRBD1. This CDR3 has 17 amino acids. Looked up from germline, CDR1 is MNHEY and CDR2 is SMNVEV (reference sequence). J was trimmed by 0 bases and V by 4 bases; bases with no gene match: 11. DNA for the CDR3: TGTGCCAGCAGTTCCCACTCTTACAGGGGAGCTAACTATGGCTACACCTTC. Amino acids: CASSSHSYRGANYGYTF.

J is TRBJ1-4 and V is TRBV6-2 or TRBV6-3, with 8 bases matching TRBD1. V lost 1 base and J lost 8; bases outside the gene matches: 6. Per the germline V gene, CDR1 is MNHEY and CDR2 is SVGEGT. CDR3 size: 15 residues. The DNA of the CDR3 is TGTGCCAGCAGTTACTTGGACAGGGCGGTGGAAAAACTGTTTTTT. Translation gives CASSYLDRAVEKLFF.

This clone was counted a few times. V gene TRBV27 combines with J gene TRBJ1-1, with 9 bases identical to TRBD1. The V gene end was trimmed by 5 bases and the J gene end by 5 bases; junction bases not matched to a gene: 15. The CDR3 extends over 17 amino acids. Germline V lookup: CDR1 MNHEY, CDR2 SMNVEV (reference sequence). The chain's CDR3 is CASSPPRTGDGGTEAFF. CDR3 in DNA: TGTGCCAGCAGTCCCCCCCGGACAGGGGATGGGGGAACTGAAGCTTTCTTT.

This rearrangement joins TRBV10-3 to TRBJ1-2; a weak D match, TRBD1 (6 bases). Trimming stripped 6 bases from V and 4 bases from J, with 15 bases between. Germline V lookup: CDR1 ENHRY, CDR2 SYGVKD. CDR3 length: 14 amino acids. Written as DNA, the CDR3 is TGTGCCATCAGGCCAGGGGAGGGTGTCTATGGCTACACCTTC. It is translated as CAIRPGEGVYGYTF.

The chain employs TRBV28 and TRBJ2-5, with unresolved D. The CDR3 spans 11 residues. Germline V gives CDR1 MDHEN, CDR2 SYDVKM. Trimming shortened V by 6 bases and J by 1 base, and 3 bases separated the two germline ends. CDR3 residues: CASSSQETQYF. DNA for the CDR3: TGTGCCAGCAGCAGCCAAGAGACCCAGTACTTC.

This chain connects TRBV7-2 to TRBJ2-2, with 8 positions matching TRBD1. Trimming cost V 1 base and J 6 bases; bases outside gene matches: 10. This CDR3 has 17 amino acids. The germline V gene encodes CDR1 SGHTA and CDR2 FQGNSA. In DNA, the CDR3 is TGTGCCAGCAGCTTAGATTTCGAGACAGGGGTCGCCGGGGAGCTGTTTTTT. Translation gives CASSLDFETGVAGELFF.

The V and J genes are TRBV6-5 and TRBJ1-2, with 8 bases that match TRBD1. CDR1 is MNHEY and CDR2 is SVGAGI in the germline V gene. With V trimmed by 0 bases and J by 7 bases, 4 bases remained unmatched. The CDR3 spans 14 residues. CDR3 protein: CASSYSGDRGGYTF. CDR3 nucleotide sequence: TGTGCCAGCAGTTACTCTGGAGACAGGGGTGGCTACACCTTC.

The V and J genes are TRBV5-1 and TRBJ2-2, with D possibly TRBD2 on 6 matching bases. Germline lookup yields CDR1 SGHRS and CDR2 YFSETQ. V gave up 3 bases and J gave up 7 bases, with 16 bases separating them. This CDR3 is 15 amino acids long. CDR3 nucleotides: TGCGCCAGCAGCTACGGGGACTCCGGGGGCGGGGAGCTGTTTTTT. Protein product: CASSYGDSGGGELFF.

The chain recombines TRBV5-1 with TRBJ1-1, with TRBD1 matching over 7 bases. The CDR3 totals 16 residues. Germline V gene lookup returns CDR1 SGHRS and CDR2 YFSETQ. V lost 3 bases and J lost 2; bases outside the gene matches: 10. This CDR3 reads CASSSGDRSPNTEAFF. In DNA, the CDR3 is TGCGCCAGCAGCTCCGGGGACAGATCACCCAACACTGAAGCTTTCTTT.

The chain uses TRBV7-3 and TRBJ2-5, with D perhaps matching TRBD2 (6 bases). V was cut by 2 bases and J by 5 bases, with 9 bases left in between. Per the germline V gene, CDR1 is SGHTA and CDR2 is FQGTGA. The CDR3 sequence is 13 residues long. CDR3 region: CASSLGGGETQYF. In DNA form, the CDR3 reads TGTGCCAGCAGCTTAGGAGGAGGGGAGACCCAGTACTTC.

This rearrangement joins TRBV7-9 to TRBJ2-1, with TRBD2 matching over 11 bases. The CDR3 sequence is 18 residues long. From germline, CDR1 is SEHNR and CDR2 FQNEAQ (reference sequence). After removal of 2 bases from V and 4 bases from J, the junction contained 10 bases not matched to a gene. CDR3 loop: CASSLTSGGLMNYNEQFF. The CDR3 bases are TGTGCCAGCAGCTTAACTAGCGGGGGTCTTATGAATTACAATGAGCAGTTCTTC.

CDR3 amino acids: CASSQGLAGDSYNEQFF. For the CDR3, the DNA is TGTGCCAGCAGCCAAGGACTAGCGGGGGACTCCTACAATGAGCAGTTCTTC. The rearrangement links TRBV4-2 to TRBJ2-1, with TRBD2 identical over 12 bases. CDR1 LGHNA and CDR2 YNFKEQ come from the germline V gene. The CDR3 is 17 residues long. V was pared by 1 base and J by 0 bases, with 1 base of the junction left unmatched.

The rearrangement links TRBV9 to TRBJ2-3; TRBD2 matches at 8 bases. CDR1 and CDR2 from the germline V gene are SGDLS and YYNGEE. The CDR3 is made up of 16 amino acids. The V and J ends lost 0 bases and 0 bases, in that order; junction bases with no gene match: 3. The CDR3 sequence is CASSVGVAGSTDTQYF. The CDR3 nucleotides are TGTGCCAGCAGCGTAGGGGTAGCGGGAAGCACAGATACGCAGTATTTT.

In this sample, this clone turned up a few times. CDR3 DNA: TGTGCCAGCAGCTTGACTGTAGGACAGGGCTCTGGAAACACCATATATTTT. Protein sequence: CASSLTVGQGSGNTIYF. This chain joins TRBV7-9 and TRBJ1-3; 8 bases are a match to TRBD1. Germline V gene lookup returns CDR1 SEHNR and CDR2 FQNEAQ (reference sequence). This CDR3 comprises 17 residues. V was clipped by 3 bases and J by 0 bases; unmatched bases: 7.

This chain links TRBV19 with TRBJ1-1, with D tentatively TRBD1 (5 bases). CDR1 LNHDA and CDR2 SQIVND come from the germline V gene (reference sequence). Trimming cost V 0 bases and J 3 bases, with 11 bases left between them. The CDR3 spans 15 residues. In DNA form, the CDR3 reads TGTGCCAGTAGTATAGAGGACAAAAAGGACACTGAAGCTTTCTTT. Its protein product is CASSIEDKKDTEAFF. Drawing the rest from reference TRBV19 and TRBJ1-1, the complete variable domain is DGGITQSPKYLFRKEGQNVTLSCEQNLNHDAMYWYRQDPGQGLRLIYYSQIVNDFQKGDIAEGYSVSREKKESFPLTVTSAQKNPTAFYLCASSIEDKKDTEAFFGQGTRLTVV.

The chain couples TRBV14 to TRBJ1-1; 9 bases line up with TRBD1. The length of the CDR3 is 20 residues. The trim removed 2 bases at V and 4 bases at J, leaving 20 bases unmatched. Germline V CDR1 and CDR2: SGHDN, FVKESK. The CDR3 DNA sequence: TGTGCCAGCAGCCAAAACCCGGGACAGGGTTTATCTTATGCGTTCACTGAAGCTTTCTTT. Encoded protein: CASSQNPGQGLSYAFTEAFF. The full variable domain, rest sourced from reference TRBV14 and TRBJ1-1, is EAGVTQFPSHSVIEKGQTVTLRCDPISGHDNLYWYRRVMGKEIKFLLHFVKESKQDESGMPNNRFLAERTGGTYSTLKVQPAELEDSGVYFCASSQNPGQGLSYAFTEAFFGQGTRLTVV.

J is TRBJ2-7 and V is TRBV7-2, with D tentatively TRBD1 (5 bases). The CDR3 sequence is 14 residues long. The V end lost 5 bases, the J end lost 3 bases, and 14 bases lay between the germline ends. In germline, CDR1 is SGHTA, CDR2 FQGNSA. The CDR3 DNA reads as TGTGCCAGCAGCATCCAGACAGAGCTCTACGAGCAGTACTTC. Translated, it gives CASSIQTELYEQYF.

V and J are TRBV5-5 and TRBJ2-3; a possible D gene is TRBD2 (5 bases). CDR1 and CDR2 from the germline V gene are SGHKS and YYEKEE (reference sequence). V was shortened by 4 bases and J by 11 bases, with 17 bases between the two germline ends. This CDR3 spans 13 amino acids. The CDR3 reads CASSAAGFRMQYF. CDR3 DNA sequence: TGTGCCAGCAGCGCCGCGGGTTTTAGGATGCAGTATTTT.

The CDR3 DNA is TGCGCCAGCAGCTTGGGTGGAGGGGAAGGCTCCTACGAGCAGTACTTC. Translated: CASSLGGGEGSYEQYF. This chain connects TRBV5-1 to TRBJ2-7; possible D gene TRBD2, 6 bases. Trimming left V 0 bases short and J 0 bases short, with 13 bases between. The CDR3 loop spans 16 amino acids. The germline CDR1 and CDR2 sequences are SGHRS and YFSETQ. Full variable domain (missing parts from reference TRBV5-1 and TRBJ2-7): KAGVTQTPRYLIKTRGQQVTLSCSPISGHRSVSWYQQTPGQGLQFLFEYFSETQRNKGNFPGRFSGRQFSNSRSEMNVSTLELGDSALYLCASSLGGGEGSYEQYFGPGTRLTVT.

J is TRBJ2-5 and V is TRBV9, with 10 bases that match TRBD2. Trimming took 2 bases from V and 5 from J; bases not matched to a gene: 12. Germline V CDR1 and CDR2: SGDLS, YYNGEE. This CDR3 is built from 17 residues. The CDR3 loop reads CASSVRSSGGARETQYF. In DNA form, the CDR3 reads TGTGCCAGCAGCGTGAGATCCAGCGGGGGGGCCCGGGAGACCCAGTACTTC. Variable domain in full (rest from reference TRBV9 and TRBJ2-5): DSGVTQTPKHLITATGQRVTLRCSPRSGDLSVYWYQQSLDQGLQFLIQYYNGEERAKGNILERFSAQQFPDLHSELNLSSLELGDSALYFCASSVRSSGGARETQYFGPGTRLLVL.

For the CDR3, the DNA is TGTGCCAGCAGCCCGGACAGAGCAACTAATGAAAAACTGTTTTTT. Residues: CASSPDRATNEKLFF. This chain links TRBV4-2 with TRBJ1-4, with D perhaps matching TRBD1 (6 bases). The CDR3 runs 15 residues. V shed 4 bases and J shed 0 bases, with 9 bases lying between them. CDR1 is LGHNA and CDR2 is YNFKEQ in the germline V gene.

The rearrangement joins TRBV29-1 to TRBJ2-5; a possible D gene is TRBD2 (6 bases). The CDR3 extends over 13 amino acids. CDR1 and CDR2 from the germline V gene are SQVTM and ANQGSEA. V lost 6 bases and J lost 3, with 14 bases in between. The CDR3 coding sequence is TGCAGCGTCCTGCCGGGGGTAGAAGAGACCCAGTACTTC. Amino acids: CSVLPGVEETQYF.

This clone has just a few counts. This chain uses TRBV4-2 with TRBJ1-2; weak D call: TRBD1 (6 bases). This CDR3 contains 15 residues. V was clipped by 0 bases and J by 5 bases, with 13 bases between them. CDR1 and CDR2 (germline): LGHNA, YNFKEQ. The CDR3 DNA is TGTGCCAGCAGCCAAGATACAGGGATGGAATATGGCTACACCTTC. It encodes CASSQDTGMEYGYTF.

The chain links TRBV4-1 to TRBJ1-2, with a tentative D call TRBD1 (5 bases). The CDR3 spans 17 residues. V gave up 1 base and J gave up 4 bases, with 19 bases separating them. CDR1 and CDR2 (germline): MGHRA, YSYEKL. Here the CDR3 reads CASSQGATVSLSYGYTF. The CDR3 coding sequence is TGCGCCAGCAGCCAAGGGGCGACAGTGTCCCTTAGCTATGGCTACACCTTC.